This note documents a single T cell receptor (beta chain) sequence. Antigen unknown. This entry is derived from a study of graft-versus-host responses after intestinal transplantation. Looked up from germline, CDR1 is MGHRA and CDR2 is YSYEKL. Germline trimming cut 4 bases from V and 3 bases from J; bases unmatched to any gene: 3. CDR3 length equals 16 residues. Measured with immunoSEQ multiplex PCR; TCRdb has only the in-frame clones, and not every one. The sample records about 90,000 clones, about 93% being singletons. The sample in question was unstimulated CD8+ T cells sorted from spleen or lymph node cells, obtained before transplant. The source of this sequence is a human donor who was the organ donor for an intestinal transplant. The chain uses TRBV4-1 and TRBJ2-2, with 12 bases lining up with TRBD2. The CDR3 DNA is TGCGCCAGCAGCCGTGGGACTAGCGGGTACACCGGGGAGCTGTTTTTT. Encoded protein: CASSRGTSGYTGELFF.